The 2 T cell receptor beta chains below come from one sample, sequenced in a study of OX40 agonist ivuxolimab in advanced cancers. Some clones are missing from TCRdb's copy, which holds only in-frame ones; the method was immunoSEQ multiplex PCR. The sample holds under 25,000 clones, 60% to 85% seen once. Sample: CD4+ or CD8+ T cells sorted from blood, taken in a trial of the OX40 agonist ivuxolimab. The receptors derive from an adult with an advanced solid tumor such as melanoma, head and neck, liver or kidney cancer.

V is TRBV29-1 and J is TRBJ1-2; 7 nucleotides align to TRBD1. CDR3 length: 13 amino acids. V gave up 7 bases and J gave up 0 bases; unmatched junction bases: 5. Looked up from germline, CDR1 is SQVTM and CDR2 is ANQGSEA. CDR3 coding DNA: TGCAGCGGATGGACAGGAGCTAACTATGGCTACACCTTC. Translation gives CSGWTGANYGYTF.

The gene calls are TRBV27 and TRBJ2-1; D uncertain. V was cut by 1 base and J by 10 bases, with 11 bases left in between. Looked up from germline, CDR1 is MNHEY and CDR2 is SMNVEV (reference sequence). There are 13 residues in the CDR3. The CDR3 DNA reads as TGTGCCAGCAGTTTATTTGCATCCAACGAGCAGTTCTTC. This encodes CASSLFASNEQFF.